This T cell receptor beta chain was observed in a study of blood T cells in healthy people across ages. The CDR3 sequence is 15 residues long. The V gene end was trimmed by 6 bases and the J gene end by 6 bases; junction bases not matched to a gene: 15. Germline V gene lookup returns CDR1 SQVTM and CDR2 ANQGSEA. This clonotype was seen a handful of times. Together with a sample-barcoded 5' primer, a J-beta primer mix was included in a second PCR lasting about 6 to 11 cycles. TCRdb fed the 5' RACE reads into MiXCR, producing one record per CDR3 protein. The sample yields roughly 800,000 distinct CDR3 sequences, 55% to 75% seen once.

The specimen was blood. The receptor comes from a man aged 25 to 40 in good health. The chain joins TRBV29-1 to TRBJ2-3; 7 bases line up with TRBD2. DNA for the CDR3: TGCAGCGTGATTGGGGTAGCGGGTACTCTGGATACGCAGTATTTT. This codes for CSVIGVAGTLDTQYF.